This T cell receptor beta chain derives from a study of T cells in Graves' hyperthyroidism and ophthalmopathy. The source material, RNA transcripts, was used to amplify TCR beta CDR3 regions. Carried out on the TCR CDR3, a first-round RT-PCR used the HTBI primer set. TCRdb recomputed calls from the multiplex PCR reads with MiXCR, one row per CDR3 protein. Of 370,000 or so distinct CDR3 sequences listed, about 25% are singletons. The CDR3 covers 12 residues. For this clonotype: A read error may produce the germline difference seen at one junction end.

The rearrangement joins TRBV12-3 or TRBV12-4 to TRBJ2-3; a weak D match, TRBD2 (6 bases). This TCR came from a man aged 50 to 60 with Graves' hyperthyroidism. Input material: blood. The CDR3 region is CASGFGSDTQYF. CDR3 DNA sequence: TGTGCCAGCGGTTTCGGGAGTGATACGCAGTATTTT.